These T cell receptor beta chains were read from a single sample in a study of cytomegalovirus exposure and HLA in healthy donors. Clones were sequenced by immunoSEQ multiplex PCR, and TCRdb holds only the in-frame ones, with some missing. The sample has fewer than 120,000 clones, 70% to 90% seen once. The specimen was PBMCs. These receptor sequences come from a man in his forties in good health and CMV-seronegative. CDR3s include the opening cysteine and the closing phenylalanine or tryptophan. D genes are given only for firm matches. Some rows have no size entry. The others give once, few or many, or a class for an expanded clone.

v_gene: TRBV5-1; abundance: once; d_gene: -; j_gene: TRBJ2-5; CDR3nt: TGCGCCAGCAGCTTGCCCCAGGACAGCCAAGAGACCCAGTACTTC; CDR3aa: CASSLPQDSQETQYF
v_gene: TRBV6-5; abundance: few; d_gene: -; j_gene: TRBJ2-6; CDR3nt: TGTGCCAGCCGGGGTGGGGGAGGAGGGGCCAACGTCCTGACTTTC; CDR3aa: CASRGGGGGANVLTF
v_gene: TRBV6-4; abundance: -; d_gene: TRBD1; j_gene: TRBJ1-1; CDR3nt: TGTGCCAGCAGTGGAGACAGGGGGACTGAAGCTTTCTTT; CDR3aa: CASSGDRGTEAFF
v_gene: TRBV28; abundance: -; d_gene: -; j_gene: TRBJ2-5; CDR3nt: TGTGCCAGCACCATCGGGGAGACCCAGTACTTC; CDR3aa: CASTIGETQYF
v_gene: TRBV7-2; abundance: -; d_gene: TRBD1; j_gene: TRBJ1-5; CDR3nt: TGTGCCAGCAGCTTAGGGGGACAGGGCTTACAGCCCCAGCATTTT; CDR3aa: CASSLGGQGLQPQHF
v_gene: TRBV28; abundance: -; d_gene: -; j_gene: TRBJ2-7; CDR3nt: TGTGCCAGCAGTTTCCCAGGGCAGGCCACCTACGAGCAGTACTTC; CDR3aa: CASSFPGQATYEQYF
v_gene: TRBV14; abundance: -; d_gene: TRBD1; j_gene: TRBJ2-3; CDR3nt: TGTGCCAGCAGCCAGTCTGGGACAGGGGCTAAATCAGATACGCAGTATTTT; CDR3aa: CASSQSGTGAKSDTQYF
v_gene: TRBV20-1; abundance: -; d_gene: -; j_gene: TRBJ1-1; CDR3nt: TGCAGTGCTAGAGTGGCAACTGAAGCTTTCTTT; CDR3aa: CSARVATEAFF
v_gene: TRBV14; abundance: once; d_gene: -; j_gene: TRBJ2-1; CDR3nt: TGTGCCAGCAGCCAATTGGTTGAGGGTAGAAATGAGCAGTTCTTC; CDR3aa: CASSQLVEGRNEQFF
v_gene: TRBV27; abundance: -; d_gene: -; j_gene: TRBJ1-3; CDR3nt: TGTGCCAGCAGTTTCCGGGGGGGATCTGGAAACACCATATATTTT; CDR3aa: CASSFRGGSGNTIYF
v_gene: TRBV9; abundance: -; d_gene: -; j_gene: TRBJ2-5; CDR3nt: TGTGCCAGCAGCGTAGCGGGGTACCAAGAGACCCAGTACTTC; CDR3aa: CASSVAGYQETQYF
v_gene: TRBV18; abundance: -; d_gene: TRBD1; j_gene: TRBJ2-7; CDR3nt: TGTGCCAGCCTCGGACAGGATGAGGGATACGAGCAGTACTTC; CDR3aa: CASLGQDEGYEQYF
v_gene: TRBV5-1; abundance: -; d_gene: -; j_gene: TRBJ1-1; CDR3nt: TGCGCCAGCAGCTCGGGAGGATTCAGGAACACTGAAGCTTTCTTT; CDR3aa: CASSSGGFRNTEAFF
v_gene: TRBV7-6; abundance: -; d_gene: -; j_gene: TRBJ2-5; CDR3nt: TGTGCCAGCAGCCTAGCCCCGCTACACCAAGAGACCCAGTACTTC; CDR3aa: CASSLAPLHQETQYF
v_gene: TRBV5-6; abundance: -; d_gene: TRBD2; j_gene: TRBJ2-7; CDR3nt: TGTGCCAGCAGCGGGCGGAGCGGGGCCTACGAGCAGTACTTC; CDR3aa: CASSGRSGAYEQYF
v_gene: TRBV2; abundance: once; d_gene: TRBD1; j_gene: TRBJ1-1; CDR3nt: TGTGCCAGCACCTCTGAGACAGGGGGCACCACTGAAGCTTTCTTT; CDR3aa: CASTSETGGTTEAFF
v_gene: TRBV27; abundance: -; d_gene: -; j_gene: TRBJ2-7; CDR3nt: TGTGCCAGCAGTTTTCTAGGTCCGGGCGAGCAGTACTTC; CDR3aa: CASSFLGPGEQYF
v_gene: TRBV6-5; abundance: -; d_gene: -; j_gene: TRBJ1-2; CDR3nt: TGTGCCAGCAGTTACGGAACAGGGCTGCACACCTTC; CDR3aa: CASSYGTGLHTF
v_gene: TRBV5-1; abundance: once; d_gene: -; j_gene: TRBJ2-5; CDR3nt: TGCGCCAGCAGCTTGGTTTCCGGGGGTGGGGAGACCCAGTACTTC; CDR3aa: CASSLVSGGGETQYF
v_gene: TRBV19; abundance: once; d_gene: -; j_gene: TRBJ1-2; CDR3nt: TGTGCCAGTAGTATCAAAGCAGACAATGGCTACACCTTC; CDR3aa: CASSIKADNGYTF
v_gene: TRBV7-2; abundance: -; d_gene: TRBD2; j_gene: TRBJ2-1; CDR3nt: TGTGCCAGCAGCTCCCGGGGGGGTGGGGTTCTCAATGAGCAGTTCTTC; CDR3aa: CASSSRGGGVLNEQFF
v_gene: TRBV19; abundance: -; d_gene: TRBD2; j_gene: TRBJ2-1; CDR3nt: TGTGCCACCCGACTAGCGGGGAACTCCTACAATGAGCAGTTCTTC; CDR3aa: CATRLAGNSYNEQFF
v_gene: TRBV28; abundance: -; d_gene: TRBD1; j_gene: TRBJ1-4; CDR3nt: TGTGCCAGCAGTTCGCAGACAGGGATCGGTAATGAAAAACTGTTTTTT; CDR3aa: CASSSQTGIGNEKLFF
v_gene: TRBV4-2; abundance: -; d_gene: -; j_gene: TRBJ1-3; CDR3nt: TGTGCCAGCAGCCAAGAACACGCGAGACAGGCCTCTGGAAACACCATATATTTT; CDR3aa: CASSQEHARQASGNTIYF
v_gene: TRBV29-1; abundance: once; d_gene: -; j_gene: TRBJ1-2; CDR3nt: TGCAGCGTTGATCTGCCAGACTATGGCTACACCTTC; CDR3aa: CSVDLPDYGYTF
v_gene: TRBV7-2; abundance: -; d_gene: -; j_gene: TRBJ1-3; CDR3nt: TGTGCCAGCAGCCTCGGGGGAGGTGGAAACACCATATATTTT; CDR3aa: CASSLGGGGNTIYF
v_gene: TRBV5-1; abundance: few; d_gene: TRBD2; j_gene: TRBJ2-5; CDR3nt: TGCGCCAGCACCGGGACTAGTCAAGAGACCCAGTACTTC; CDR3aa: CASTGTSQETQYF
v_gene: TRBV4-1; abundance: -; d_gene: -; j_gene: TRBJ2-5; CDR3nt: TGCGCCAGCAGCCTAGGGGTACAGGGCGGGGAGACCCAGTACTTC; CDR3aa: CASSLGVQGGETQYF
v_gene: TRBV4-1; abundance: -; d_gene: -; j_gene: TRBJ2-1; CDR3nt: TGCGCCAGCGTCGGACAGTCGAATGAGCAGTTCTTC; CDR3aa: CASVGQSNEQFF
v_gene: TRBV7-9; abundance: -; d_gene: -; j_gene: TRBJ1-1; CDR3nt: TGTGCCAGCAGCTTAGCGCTAACAGTTTTGGGCACTGAAGCTTTCTTT; CDR3aa: CASSLALTVLGTEAFF
v_gene: TRBV5-1; abundance: few; d_gene: -; j_gene: TRBJ1-1; CDR3nt: TGCGCCAGCAGCCTAAACCAACAGGACAAAGCTTTCTTT; CDR3aa: CASSLNQQDKAFF
v_gene: TRBV5-4; abundance: -; d_gene: -; j_gene: TRBJ1-4; CDR3nt: TGTGCCAGCAGCTCCCCGGGACTACATGAAAAACTGTTTTTT; CDR3aa: CASSSPGLHEKLFF
v_gene: TRBV25-1; abundance: -; d_gene: -; j_gene: TRBJ1-2; CDR3nt: TGTGCCAGCAGTCTTCGGGGGGCTGGAAACTATGGCTACACCTTC; CDR3aa: CASSLRGAGNYGYTF
v_gene: TRBV6-1; abundance: -; d_gene: -; j_gene: TRBJ1-6; CDR3nt: TGTGCCAGCAGTGAAGGCGCAGGTAACTCCTATAATTCACCCCTCCACTTT; CDR3aa: CASSEGAGNSYNSPLHF
v_gene: TRBV9; abundance: -; d_gene: TRBD1; j_gene: TRBJ1-2; CDR3nt: TGTGCCAGCAGCCCGTGGGACAGGGGCTTCGGTGATGACGGCTACACCTTC; CDR3aa: CASSPWDRGFGDDGYTF
v_gene: TRBV5-1; abundance: few; d_gene: -; j_gene: TRBJ2-2; CDR3nt: TGCGCCAGCAGCTTGATACAACAGGACACCGGGGAGCTGTTTTTT; CDR3aa: CASSLIQQDTGELFF
v_gene: TRBV5-1; abundance: -; d_gene: -; j_gene: TRBJ2-7; CDR3nt: TGCGCCAGCAGCTTAATGGGAGACTACGAGCAGTACTTC; CDR3aa: CASSLMGDYEQYF